The clone carrying this T cell receptor (beta chain) was picked up many times. Preparing the TCRbeta library involved the use of unique molecular identifiers. TCRdb recomputed calls from the PCR reads with MiXCR, one row per CDR3 protein. The top ten hold 11% to 15% of the sample, which has roughly 90,000 distinct CDR3 sequences, 10% to 15% seen once. The CDR3 consists of 15 residues. Trimming stripped 2 bases from V and 9 bases from J, with 17 bases between. The data stem from a study of T-cell reconstitution after alpha-beta-depleted transplantation in children. The receptor comes from a human donor who donated a stem cell graft to a child with inherited bone marrow failure. Sequences were derived from PBMCs from the stem cell graft donor, sampled from the stem cell graft. V is TRBV12-3 or TRBV12-4 and J is TRBJ2-1; either TRBD1 or TRBD2 may fit D (5 bases each). CDR3 sequence (DNA): TGTGCCAGCAGTTTACGGGATTGGTCGGGGCTTGAGCAGTTCTTC. It codes for CASSLRDWSGLEQFF.